A selection of T cell receptor beta chains follows, all from one sample in a study of OX40 agonist ivuxolimab in advanced cancers. The repertoire was sequenced with immunoSEQ multiplex PCR; TCRdb's copy has only in-frame clones and lacks some. The sample yields 55,000 to 65,000 clones, about 82% seen once. The starting material was CD4+ or CD8+ T cells sorted from blood, obtained in a trial of the OX40 agonist ivuxolimab. The source is an adult with an advanced solid tumor such as melanoma, head and neck, liver or kidney cancer. CDR3s include the opening cysteine and the closing phenylalanine or tryptophan.

J	V	CDR3
TRBJ2-7	TRBV18	CASSLGQSSYEQYF
TRBJ2-3	TRBV29-1	CSVARVGITTDTQYF
TRBJ1-1	TRBV29-1	CSVEGQGHTEAFF
TRBJ1-1	TRBV12-5	CASGLVLLQAMNTEAFF
NA	TRBV30	CAWSVRFEQYF
TRBJ1-3	TRBV5-1	CASSSGSPGNTIYF
TRBJ1-1	TRBV13	CASTLGENTEAFF
TRBJ1-2	TRBV6-5	CASSYSQDRDGGYTF
TRBJ2-7	TRBV28	CASTWGGRKEQYF
TRBJ1-6	TRBV7-9	CASSFGAGSSPLHF
TRBJ2-6	TRBV2	CASSESGQISGANVLTF
TRBJ2-3	TRBV6-5	CASSYSVTGGSVTQYF
TRBJ2-1	TRBV7-2	CASSLDRGRTNEQFF
TRBJ2-2	TRBV2	CASSRSNTGELFF
TRBJ2-7	TRBV27	CASSRPPDKQYF
TRBJ2-5	TRBV5-1	CASSLRLLAGDDMETQYF
TRBJ2-7	TRBV2	CASSPGQGGIYEQYF
TRBJ1-1	TRBV10-3	CAISEGLGEAFF
TRBJ2-6	TRBV27	CASSLFGTTISGANVLTF
TRBJ1-2	TRBV9	CASSVGSRVDYGYTF
TRBJ2-5	TRBV19	CASSRQAQETQYF
TRBJ2-1	TRBV18	CASSQGINNVEQFF
TRBJ2-5	TRBV5-1	CASSLTPSSQETQYF
TRBJ2-5	TRBV30	CAWSVQGGTQYF
TRBJ1-6	TRBV7-2	CASSFSNSPLHF
TRBJ2-1	TRBV27	CASMVGAAYNEQFF
TRBJ2-3	TRBV30	CAWTSSSGVTQYF
TRBJ2-2	TRBV7-9	CASGTGGPKSSGDTGELFF
TRBJ1-1	TRBV12-5	CASGGRNTEAFF
TRBJ2-2	TRBV29-1	CSVVGYGELFF
TRBJ2-7	TRBV15	CATSPDLYEQYF
TRBJ1-2	TRBV15	CATSRVTGTPLYGYTF
TRBJ1-4	TRBV7-9	CASSTRGDSGEKLFF
TRBJ1-3	TRBV6-1	CASKGTGSSGNTIYF
TRBJ1-4	TRBV5-5	CASSPQWGVYREKLFF
TRBJ1-3	TRBV21-1	CASSKVRQVDTGNTIYF
TRBJ1-5	TRBV2	CASSDRGALNQPQHF
TRBJ2-7	TRBV6-5	CASSLAGYQTYEQYF
TRBJ1-1	TRBV30	CAWSVRNRVRAFF
TRBJ1-1	TRBV7-9	CASSLGHQNTEAFF
TRBJ2-1	TRBV6-4	CASSVTRGNEQFF
TRBJ1-1	TRBV6-1	CASSEGAGGRVNTEAFF
TRBJ2-7	TRBV19	CASSRDSPVGEQYF
TRBJ2-5	TRBV7-9	CASSLGSGGGETQYF
TRBJ1-2	TRBV7-8	CASSPRRQDYGYTF
TRBJ2-1	TRBV7-9	CASSRPRTMTSGVDNEQFF
TRBJ2-4	TRBV6-5	CASSKQGARGIQYF
TRBJ2-2	TRBV4-2	CASSPGRSPGELFF
TRBJ1-1	TRBV28	CASSLRTGNTEAFF
TRBJ1-6	TRBV30	CAWSVRQPGNYNSPLHF
TRBJ2-1	TRBV18	CASSPGSGGSYNEQFF
TRBJ1-2	TRBV19	CASREGANYGYTF
TRBJ2-2	TRBV6-8	CASRGGQGEVAGELFF